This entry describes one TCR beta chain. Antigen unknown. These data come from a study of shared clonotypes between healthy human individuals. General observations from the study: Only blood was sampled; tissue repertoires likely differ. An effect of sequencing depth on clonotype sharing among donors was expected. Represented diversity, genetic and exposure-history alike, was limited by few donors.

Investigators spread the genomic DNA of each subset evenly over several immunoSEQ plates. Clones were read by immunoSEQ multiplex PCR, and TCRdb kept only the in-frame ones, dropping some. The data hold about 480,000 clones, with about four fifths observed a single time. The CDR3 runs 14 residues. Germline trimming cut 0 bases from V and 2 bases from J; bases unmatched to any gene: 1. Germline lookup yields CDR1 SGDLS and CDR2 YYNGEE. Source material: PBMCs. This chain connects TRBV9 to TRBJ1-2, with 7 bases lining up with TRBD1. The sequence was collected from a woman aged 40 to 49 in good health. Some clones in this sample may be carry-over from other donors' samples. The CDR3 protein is CASSVETGNYGYTF. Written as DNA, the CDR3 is TGTGCCAGCAGCGTAGAGACAGGGAACTATGGCTACACCTTC.